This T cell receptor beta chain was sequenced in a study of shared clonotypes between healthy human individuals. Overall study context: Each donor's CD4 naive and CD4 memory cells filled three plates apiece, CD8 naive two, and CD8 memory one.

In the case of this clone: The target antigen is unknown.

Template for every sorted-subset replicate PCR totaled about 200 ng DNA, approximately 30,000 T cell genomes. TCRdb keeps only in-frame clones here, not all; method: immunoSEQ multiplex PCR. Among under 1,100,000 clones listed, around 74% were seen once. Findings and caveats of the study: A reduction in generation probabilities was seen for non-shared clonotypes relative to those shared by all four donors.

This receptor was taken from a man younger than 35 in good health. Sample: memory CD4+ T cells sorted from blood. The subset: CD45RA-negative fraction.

In DNA form, the CDR3 reads TGTGCCAGTACCATAGGGACAGGGGGCCGGTACGAGCAGTACTTC. Its translation is CASTIGTGGRYEQYF. The rearrangement uses TRBV19 and TRBJ2-7, with 12 bases identical to TRBD1. This CDR3 region has 15 residues. After removal of 7 bases from V and 4 bases from J, the junction contained 8 bases not matched to a gene. Germline values: CDR1 LNHDA, CDR2 SQIVND (reference sequence).